A selection of T cell receptor beta chains follows, all from one sample in a study of cytomegalovirus exposure and HLA in healthy donors. Here immunoSEQ multiplex PCR was the method, and the copy in TCRdb shows in-frame clones only, minus some. In the table there are around 120,000 clones, about 91% of which are singletons. Sequenced sample: PBMCs. The source of these receptors is a man younger than 35 in good health and CMV-seronegative. CDR3s include the opening cysteine and the closing phenylalanine or tryptophan. Fields, in order: J gene, V gene, clone size, D gene, CDR3 DNA, CDR3 protein. A D gene is named only where the DNA matches it firmly. Size is stated for part of the rows, as once, few or many counts, or as a class when the clone is expanded.

TRBJ1-1,TRBV11-2,NA,TRBD1,TGTGCCAGCAGCCAAGCCCACAGGGGGCGCGACACTGAAGCTTTCTTT,CASSQAHRGRDTEAFF
TRBJ2-1,TRBV7-6,NA,NA,TGTGCCAGCAGCTTTATCCATGATAGAGTTCACAATGAGCAGTTCTTC,CASSFIHDRVHNEQFF
TRBJ2-3,TRBV28,NA,TRBD2,TGTGCCAGCAGTACTAGCGGGGGCCGACCAGATACGCAGTATTTT,CASSTSGGRPDTQYF
TRBJ2-3,TRBV5-1,once,TRBD2,TGCGCCAGCAGCATGGGACTAGCAGGGACTAGCACAGATACGCAGTATTTT,CASSMGLAGTSTDTQYF
TRBJ2-7,TRBV9,NA,NA,TGTGCCAGCAGCTTAAGGACTTCCGACTACGAGCAGTACTTC,CASSLRTSDYEQYF
TRBJ2-7,TRBV7-9,NA,NA,TGTGCCAGCAGACAAAGTCCCCGGGACATGAGCTCCTACGAGCAGTACTTC,CASRQSPRDMSSYEQYF
TRBJ2-2,TRBV30,NA,NA,TGTGCCTGGAGACTGGGGTCGGCAGGGTCCACCGGGGAGCTGTTTTTT,CAWRLGSAGSTGELFF
TRBJ2-5,TRBV18,NA,TRBD1,TGTGCCAGCTCACCCGACAGGGGCGGGGAGACCCAGTACTTC,CASSPDRGGETQYF
TRBJ2-7,TRBV9,NA,NA,TGTGCCAGCAGCGTCACTAGCAGCCACGAGCAGTACTTC,CASSVTSSHEQYF
TRBJ2-7,TRBV14,NA,TRBD2,TGTGCCAGCAGCCATTTCACTAGCGGCCCCGTGGCTTACGAGCAGTACTTC,CASSHFTSGPVAYEQYF
TRBJ2-7,TRBV27,NA,TRBD1,TGTGCCAGCAGTTTGAGACAGGGGACCTTCGGGCAGTACTTC,CASSLRQGTFGQYF
TRBJ2-3,TRBV11-1,NA,NA,TGTGCCAGCAGCCCGGGCCGGGAGAACGGCATCGATACGCAGTATTTT,CASSPGRENGIDTQYF
TRBJ2-1,TRBV5-3,NA,NA,TGTGCCAGAAGCTCCCTAGACCCAAATTCCCGCAATGAGCAGTTCTTC,CARSSLDPNSRNEQFF
TRBJ2-5,TRBV6-1,NA,TRBD2,TGTGCCAGCTGGGCTAGCGGGTACCAAGAGACCCAGTACTTC,CASWASGYQETQYF
TRBJ2-7,TRBV6-5,NA,NA,TGTGCCAGCAGCCCCGGGACATACTACGAGCAGTACTTC,CASSPGTYYEQYF
TRBJ2-4,TRBV28,NA,NA,TGTGCCAGCACCCCCGCTAGCCGAAACATTCAGTACTTC,CASTPASRNIQYF
TRBJ2-2,TRBV13,NA,TRBD2,TGTGCCAGCAGCTTCAGACTAGCGGGAGCGGTTTGGGACACCGGGGAGCTGTTTTTT,CASSFRLAGAVWDTGELFF
TRBJ1-6,TRBV4-3,few,NA,TGCGCCAGCAGCCAAGGGAGGATTGCTGGGTCACCCCTCCACTTT,CASSQGRIAGSPLHF
TRBJ2-1,TRBV9,NA,TRBD2,TGTGCCAGCAGCCAGTCAGGGGGGACTAGCCGGTACAATGAGCAGTTCTTC,CASSQSGGTSRYNEQFF
TRBJ2-1,TRBV28,NA,TRBD2,TGTGCCAGCAGTATCCCGTGGCGGGAGGGCGGCAATGAGCAGTTCTTC,CASSIPWREGGNEQFF
TRBJ1-5,TRBV28,NA,NA,TGTGCCAGCAGGGCCGGGACAATAAATCAGCCCCAGCATTTT,CASRAGTINQPQHF
TRBJ2-2,TRBV5-1,NA,NA,TGCGCCAGCAGCGGCCGAACGACTAGATTGAGCAACACCGGGGAGCTGTTTTTT,CASSGRTTRLSNTGELFF
TRBJ1-1,TRBV30,NA,TRBD1,TGTGCCTGGAATACCGGGACAGGGATTTTCACTGAAGCTTTCTTT,CAWNTGTGIFTEAFF
TRBJ1-1,TRBV2,NA,TRBD1,TGTGCCGGAAGGACAGGGGGGAGAACTGAAGCTTTCTTT,CAGRTGGRTEAFF
TRBJ1-2,TRBV27,NA,NA,TGTGCCAGCAGTTTATCACCCCGACAGAGCCATGGCTACACCTTC,CASSLSPRQSHGYTF
TRBJ2-7,TRBV19,NA,NA,TGTGCCAGTGGAAGACATCAATCGTCGTACGAGCAGTACTTC,CASGRHQSSYEQYF